This TCR beta chain derives from a study of cytomegalovirus exposure and HLA in healthy donors. Study details: Most genotyped donors, about 81% of around 370, had Caucasian-associated genetic ancestry.

Study-wide results and limits: Among CMV-associated TCR beta chains, most appeared HLA-restricted in a later analysis. The study flagged some 180 TCR beta chains as cytomegalovirus-associated. Later on, a genetic analysis was performed. It linked a missense variant in DCLRE1C with V- and J-gene trimming of TCR beta.

This CDR3 spans 15 amino acids. V was shortened by 1 base and J by 7 bases, with 18 bases between the two germline ends. Per germline, CDR1 SGHKS and CDR2 YYEKEE (reference sequence). With regard to this clone: Its target is not known.

Primers: 60 Vbeta forward and 13 Jbeta reverse. TCRdb's copy holds only in-frame clones and misses some; the assay was immunoSEQ multiplex PCR. The data contain fewer than 180,000 clones, 70% to 80% of them singletons. The J gene is TRBJ2-7, the V gene TRBV5-5; the D gene is possibly TRBD1 (5 bases). The receptor was derived from a man in his fifties in good health and CMV-seropositive. Input material: PBMCs. The CDR3 reads CASSLQWQGYSEQYF. In DNA form, the CDR3 reads TGTGCCAGCAGCTTGCAATGGCAGGGATATAGTGAGCAGTACTTC.